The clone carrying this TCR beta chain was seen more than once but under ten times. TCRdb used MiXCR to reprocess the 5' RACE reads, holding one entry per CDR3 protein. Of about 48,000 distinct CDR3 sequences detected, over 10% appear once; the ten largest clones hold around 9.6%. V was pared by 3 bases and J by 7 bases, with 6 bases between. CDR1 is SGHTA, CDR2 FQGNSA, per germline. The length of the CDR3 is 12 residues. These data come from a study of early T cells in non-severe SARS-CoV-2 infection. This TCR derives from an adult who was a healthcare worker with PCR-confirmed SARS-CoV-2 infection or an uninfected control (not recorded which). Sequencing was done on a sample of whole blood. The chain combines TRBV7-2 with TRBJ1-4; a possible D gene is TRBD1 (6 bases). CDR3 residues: CASSFRGEKLFF. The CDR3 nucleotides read TGTGCCAGCAGCTTCAGGGGTGAAAAACTGTTTTTT.